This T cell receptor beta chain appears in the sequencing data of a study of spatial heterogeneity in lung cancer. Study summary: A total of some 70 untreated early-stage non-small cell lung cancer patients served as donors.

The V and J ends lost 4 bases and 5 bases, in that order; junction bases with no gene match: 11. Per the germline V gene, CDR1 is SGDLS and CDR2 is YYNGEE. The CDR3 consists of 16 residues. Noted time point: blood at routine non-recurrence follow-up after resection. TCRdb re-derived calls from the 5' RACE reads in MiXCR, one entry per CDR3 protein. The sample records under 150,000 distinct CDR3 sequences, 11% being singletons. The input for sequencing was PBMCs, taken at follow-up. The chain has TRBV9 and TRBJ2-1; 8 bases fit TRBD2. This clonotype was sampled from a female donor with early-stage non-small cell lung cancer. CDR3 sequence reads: CASSPFTGGLDNEQFF. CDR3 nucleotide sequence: TGTGCCAGCAGCCCCTTTACGGGAGGGCTGGACAATGAGCAGTTCTTC. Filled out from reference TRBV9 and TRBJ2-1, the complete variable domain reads DSGVTQTPKHLITATGQRVTLRCSPRSGDLSVYWYQQSLDQGLQFLIQYYNGEERAKGNILERFSAQQFPDLHSELNLSSLELGDSALYFCASSPFTGGLDNEQFFGPGTRLTVL.